Only a few counts were recorded for the clone carrying this T cell receptor (beta chain). As yet, its antigen is unknown. The sample is drawn from a study of shared clonotypes between healthy human individuals. Regarding the study as a whole: When compared with the clonotypes that were shared by all four sorted-subset donors, the non-shared clonotypes turned out to have lower generation probabilities. Among the subsets, naive ones generally showed larger estimated richness than memory ones.

In the study's own analysis: Junction-only sequences without quality scores were provided by ImmunoSEQ, so filtering was different. Assay: immunoSEQ multiplex PCR; the TCRdb copy retains only in-frame clones and omits some. V and J calls and clone size are given by that table; D and trimming were obtained from the DNA. The sample includes some 1,100,000 clones, about 80% seen only once; the top ten take about 0.52%. The clonotype comes from a man younger than 35 in good health. Some clones in this sample may be carry-over from other donors' samples. Specimen: memory CD4+ T cells from PBMCs. As for subset: CD45RA-negative fraction.

CDR3 sequence: CASSVGQGLQETQYF. The CDR3 DNA sequence: TGTGCCAGCAGCGTAGGGCAGGGACTCCAAGAGACCCAGTACTTC. V and J are TRBV9 and TRBJ2-5, with D possibly being TRBD2 (6 bases). Germline lookup yields CDR1 SGDLS and CDR2 YYNGEE. V lost 0 bases, J lost 1 base, and 10 bases lay in between. The CDR3 is made up of 15 amino acids.